The next 18 T cell receptor beta chains were all read from a single sample in a study of T-cell reconstitution after alpha-beta-depleted transplantation in children. During its preparation, the TCRbeta library received unique molecular identifiers. TCRdb itself ran the PCR reads through MiXCR, one entry per CDR3 protein. The table lists about 500,000 distinct CDR3 sequences, around a third of them singletons. The specimen was PBMCs from the stem cell graft donor, collected from the stem cell graft. Source of these receptors: a human donor who donated a stem cell graft to a child with aplastic anemia.

This clonotype showed up just a few times. This rearrangement joins TRBV10-3 to TRBJ1-1; the D is unclear. The length of the CDR3 is 13 residues. Germline assignment: CDR1 ENHRY and CDR2 SYGVKD. The V and J ends lost 11 bases and 4 bases respectively, with 17 bases between them. CDR3 region: CAAKEGLGTEAFF. In DNA form, the CDR3 reads TGTGCCGCCAAGGAGGGTCTCGGCACTGAAGCTTTCTTT.

This clonotype was seen only a few times. The chain has TRBV10-3 and TRBJ2-5; possibly TRBD1 for D (5 bases). The V end lost 3 bases, the J end lost 5 bases, and 10 bases lay between the germline ends. The CDR3 runs to 13 residues. Germline V gene data show CDR1 as ENHRY and CDR2 as SYGVKD. CDR3 amino acids: CAISEGVSETQYF. For the CDR3, the DNA is TGTGCCATCAGTGAAGGGGTATCGGAGACCCAGTACTTC.

The chain combines TRBV12-3 or TRBV12-4 with TRBJ2-2, with 10 bases fitting TRBD2. V shed 4 bases and J 1 base; nucleotides not matched to a gene: 15. The CDR3 loop spans 20 amino acids. The CDR3 is CASSSKYIQSGRVNTGELFF. CDR3 coding DNA: TGTGCCAGCAGTTCAAAATATATACAAAGCGGGAGGGTGAACACCGGGGAGCTGTTTTTT.

A few counts support this clonotype. This rearrangement joins TRBV24-1 to TRBJ2-5; D may correspond to TRBD1 or TRBD2 (5 bases each). CDR1 is KGHDR and CDR2 is SFDVKD in the germline V gene. This CDR3 is 16 amino acids long. V lost 1 base, J lost 7 bases, and 18 bases lay in between. The DNA of the CDR3 is TGTGCCACCAGTGATTTAGGAACAGGTGGGAGTTGGACCCAGTACTTC. Protein: CATSDLGTGGSWTQYF.

This sequence joins TRBV7-6 and TRBJ2-4, with 8 bases matching TRBD1. Germline CDR1 reads SGHVS; CDR2 reads FNYEAQ. Germline trimming cut 5 bases from V and 9 bases from J; bases unmatched to any gene: 6. This CDR3 has 13 amino acids. DNA of the CDR3: TGTGCCAGCAGCGTGACAGGGGAGACCATTCAGTACTTC. It codes for CASSVTGETIQYF. The variable domain in full, with the rest retrieved from reference TRBV7-6 and TRBJ2-4, is GAGVSQSPRYKVTKRGQDVALRCDPISGHVSLYWYRQALGQGPEFLTYFNYEAQQDKSGLPNDRFSAERPEGSISTLTIQRTEQRDSAMYRCASSVTGETIQYFGAGTRLSVL.

This clonotype was seen only a few times. The V and J genes are TRBV15 and TRBJ2-1; D may be TRBD2 (5 bases). The CDR3 has 15 residues. The V end lost 8 bases, the J end lost 0 bases, and 14 bases lay between the germline ends. Germline-derived CDR1 and CDR2 are LNHNV and YYDKDF (reference sequence). The CDR3 reads CATQDFPSSYNEQFF. For the CDR3, the DNA is TGTGCCACCCAGGACTTCCCGAGCTCCTACAATGAGCAGTTCTTC. Full variable domain (outside the CDR3, taken from reference TRBV15 and TRBJ2-1): DAMVIQNPRYQVTQFGKPVTLSCSQTLNHNVMYWYQQKSSQAPKLLFHYYDKDFNNEADTPDNFQSRRPNTSFCFLDIRSPGLGDTAMYLCATQDFPSSYNEQFFGPGTRLTVL.

The chain employs TRBV7-2 and TRBJ1-1; 9 bases agree with TRBD1. V was clipped by 6 bases and J by 7 bases; unmatched bases: 9. The CDR3 totals 14 residues. Germline CDR1 SGHTA, CDR2 FQGNSA. CDR3 loop: CASSYRTGAIEAFF. The CDR3 coding sequence is TGTGCCAGCAGTTACAGGACAGGGGCGATTGAAGCTTTCTTT.

The V gene is TRBV28, the J gene TRBJ1-5; D not certain. CDR1 is MDHEN, CDR2 SYDVKM, per germline. There are 15 residues in the CDR3. V was cut by 8 bases and J by 0 bases, with 14 bases left in between. CDR3 loop: CASAVYQNSNQPQHF. CDR3 sequence (DNA): TGTGCCAGCGCAGTATACCAAAATAGCAATCAGCCCCAGCATTTT.

CDR3 coding DNA: TGTGCCAGCAGTTTGGGACTAGTATACAATGAGCAGTTCTTC. This encodes CASSLGLVYNEQFF. This sequence joins TRBV28 and TRBJ2-1; TRBD2 matches 8 bases. The CDR3 runs to 14 residues. The V segment lost 3 bases and the J segment 4 bases; nucleotides outside the gene matches: 2. Germline CDR1 and CDR2: MDHEN and SYDVKM. The complete variable domain, with remaining parts taken from reference TRBV28 and TRBJ2-1, reads DVKVTQSSRYLVKRTGEKVFLECVQDMDHENMFWYRQDPGLGLRLIYFSYDVKMKEKGDIPEGYSVSREKKERFSLILESASTNQTSMYLCASSLGLVYNEQFFGPGTRLTVL.

In its sample, this clonotype was seen a few times. The V call is TRBV5-1, the J call TRBJ2-1, with 9 bases that match TRBD1. This CDR3 has 15 residues. J lost 6 bases, V lost 4 bases, and 8 bases had no gene match. Looked up from germline, CDR1 is SGHRS and CDR2 is YFSETQ. CDR3 amino acids: CASSPAGQGGNEQFF. CDR3 DNA sequence: TGCGCCAGCAGCCCGGCGGGACAGGGAGGCAATGAGCAGTTCTTC. Combining the CDR3 with reference TRBV5-1 and TRBJ2-1 gives the whole variable domain KAGVTQTPRYLIKTRGQQVTLSCSPISGHRSVSWYQQTPGQGLQFLFEYFSETQRNKGNFPGRFSGRQFSNSRSEMNVSTLELGDSALYLCASSPAGQGGNEQFFGPGTRLTVL.

This clonotype is medium-sized by share. The chain links TRBV7-2 to TRBJ2-1; the match to TRBD2 covers 12 bases. The germline gives CDR1 SGHTA, CDR2 FQGNSA. This CDR3 region has 16 residues. The V gene end was trimmed by 5 bases and the J gene end by 5 bases; junction bases not matched to a gene: 7. CDR3 protein: CASSDRTSGTHNEQFF. CDR3 sequence (DNA): TGTGCCAGCAGCGATCGGACTAGCGGGACGCACAATGAGCAGTTCTTC.

This clonotype was observed a few times. The chain has TRBV12-3 or TRBV12-4 and TRBJ2-1; TRBD2 aligns across 14 bases. The CDR3 loop spans 14 amino acids. After removal of 6 bases from V and 14 bases from J, the junction contained 9 bases not matched to a gene. CDR3 in DNA: TGTGCCAGCAGGCCGGGACTAGCGGGAGAACATGAGTTCTTC. It specifies CASRPGLAGEHEFF.

This clonotype appeared a few times. The rearrangement uses TRBV7-2 and TRBJ1-3; 8 nucleotides align to TRBD1. The V and J ends lost 4 bases and 0 bases, in that order; junction bases with no gene match: 8. The CDR3 is made up of 17 amino acids. Germline V gene sequence: CDR1 SGHTA, CDR2 FQGNSA. The CDR3 loop is CASSSGGTGDSGNTIYF. DNA for the CDR3: TGTGCCAGCAGCTCAGGAGGGACAGGCGACTCTGGAAACACCATATATTTT.

This clonotype was detected only a few times. The chain carries TRBV12-3 or TRBV12-4 and TRBJ1-5, with TRBD1 matching 7 bases. This CDR3 is 14 amino acids long. With V trimmed by 6 bases and J by 1 base, 3 bases remained unmatched. DNA of the CDR3: TGTGCCAGCAGGCAGACAGGGAGCAATCAGCCCCAGCATTTT. Encoded protein: CASRQTGSNQPQHF.

This clonotype came up a few times. The chain links TRBV12-3 or TRBV12-4 to TRBJ1-1; D unclear. V lost 6 bases to trimming and J lost 6 bases, with 11 bases between them. This CDR3 is 12 amino acids long. CDR3 region: CASSASRAEAFF. CDR3 nucleotides: TGTGCCAGCAGCGCCTCGAGGGCTGAAGCTTTCTTT.

V usage is TRBV10-3 and J usage is TRBJ1-4; possible D gene TRBD1, 6 bases. Trimming removed 3 bases at V and 8 bases at J, with 13 bases between. From germline, CDR1 is ENHRY and CDR2 SYGVKD. The CDR3 spans 14 residues. The DNA for the CDR3 is TGTGCCATCAGTGACCTACAGGGAGGGGAAAAACTGTTTTTT. It specifies CAISDLQGGEKLFF.

The V and J genes are TRBV12-3 or TRBV12-4 and TRBJ1-2; D call uncertain. Trimming pared 2 bases from V and 2 bases from J, leaving 12 bases between. This CDR3 contains 15 residues. In nucleotides, the CDR3 is TGTGCCAGCAGTTTATTCATGGGTTTAAACTATGGCTACACCTTC. This translates into CASSLFMGLNYGYTF.

V is TRBV9 and J is TRBJ1-2, with a possible D match to TRBD1 (5 bases). V shed 5 bases and J shed 6 bases, with 23 bases lying between them. This CDR3 has 16 residues. The germline gives CDR1 SGDLS, CDR2 YYNGEE. The CDR3 bases are TGTGCCAGCAGAGATGGACGGGGCCCTTCGCGGGATGGCTACACCTTC. This translates into CASRDGRGPSRDGYTF.